This T cell receptor (beta chain) was profiled in a study of T cell repertoires in cytomegalovirus infection. Looking at the study overall: CMV epitopes used comprised recently identified HLA-C-restricted ones and well-studied HLA-B-restricted ones. It was the public TCR beta signatures that indicated both CMV infection and matching HLA type.

TCRdb reanalysed the reads using MiXCR and keeps one entry per CDR3 protein. The sample contains around 900,000 distinct CDR3 sequences, around 30% of which appear only once. This clonotype appeared many times. Its antigen is still unknown. Study-wide findings and caveats: CMV-specific TCR beta clonotypes restricted by HLA-C were the ones dominating the ex vivo response. Pooled public TCR beta family frequency picked out CMV carriers with the relevant HLA.

CDR1 is MNHNS, CDR2 SASEGT, per germline. This CDR3 is 17 amino acids long. V shed 2 bases, J shed 5 bases, and the junction held 9 bases outside the gene matches. The sequences come from cultured CD8+ T cells from PBMCs, collected from culture after CMV antigen stimulation. The V gene is TRBV6-1, the J gene TRBJ2-2; 9 bases line up with TRBD1. The TCR was taken from a human donor in good health (CMV status not recorded). Some clones in this sample may be carry-over from other donors' samples. CDR3 sequence: CASSERSGQGMTGELFF. DNA for the CDR3: TGTGCCAGCAGTGAAAGGTCGGGACAGGGAATGACCGGGGAGCTGTTTTTT.